The present T cell receptor beta chain was sequenced within a study of B cell selection in AIRE deficiency. General study findings and limits: Only about 10% of approximately 3,700 shared Treg sequences were patient-specific; 31.6% healthy-specific. In TCRBV usage, CDR3 length and diversity, patient Tconv and Treg cells matched healthy donors. Shared Treg sequences had shorter CDR3s, biased toward rearrangements with few non-templated insertions.

Sorting defined conventional CD4 T cells as CD4+CD127+. Libraries were prepared by immunoSEQ multiplex PCR; TCRdb keeps only in-frame clonotypes and omits some of them. The data contain 20,000 to 30,000 clones, about 96% of them singletons. In the case of this clone: What it binds is not known.

The V end was cut by 1 base, the J end by 7 bases, with 20 bases between. CDR3 length: 16 residues. CDR1 and CDR2 from the germline V gene are MNHEY and SMNVEV (reference sequence). The source of this sequence is a human donor in good health. J is TRBJ2-7 and V is TRBV27; a possible D gene is TRBD2 (7 bases). Material for sequencing was CD4+CD127+ conventional T cells sorted from PBMCs. The CDR3 spells CASSLFAGRGAGEQYF. In DNA, the CDR3 is TGTGCCAGCAGTTTATTCGCGGGGAGGGGGGCAGGGGAGCAGTACTTC.